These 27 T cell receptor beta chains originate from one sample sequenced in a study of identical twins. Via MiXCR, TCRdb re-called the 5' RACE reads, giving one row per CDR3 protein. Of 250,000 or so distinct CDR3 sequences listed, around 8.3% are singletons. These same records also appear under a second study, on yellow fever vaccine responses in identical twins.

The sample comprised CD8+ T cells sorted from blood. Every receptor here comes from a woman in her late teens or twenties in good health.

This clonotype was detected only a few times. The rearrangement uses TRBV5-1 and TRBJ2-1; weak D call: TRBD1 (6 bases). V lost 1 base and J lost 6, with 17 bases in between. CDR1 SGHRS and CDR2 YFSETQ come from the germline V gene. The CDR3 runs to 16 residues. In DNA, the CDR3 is TGCGCCAGCAGCTTGCATTATGCAGGGGTGGGCAATGAGCAGTTCTTC. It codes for CASSLHYAGVGNEQFF.

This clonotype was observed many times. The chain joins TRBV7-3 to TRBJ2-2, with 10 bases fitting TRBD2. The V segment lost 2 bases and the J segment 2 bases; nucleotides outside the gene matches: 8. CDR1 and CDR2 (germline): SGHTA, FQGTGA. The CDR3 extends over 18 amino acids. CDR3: CASSLFPSGGVNTGELFF. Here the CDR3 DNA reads TGTGCCAGCAGCTTATTCCCTAGCGGGGGAGTTAACACCGGGGAGCTGTTTTTT.

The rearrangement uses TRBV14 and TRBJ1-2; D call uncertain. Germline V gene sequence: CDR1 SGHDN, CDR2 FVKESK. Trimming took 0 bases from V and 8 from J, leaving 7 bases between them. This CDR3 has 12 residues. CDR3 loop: CASSQDRGGYTF. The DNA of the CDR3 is TGTGCCAGCAGCCAAGATCGGGGAGGCTACACCTTC.

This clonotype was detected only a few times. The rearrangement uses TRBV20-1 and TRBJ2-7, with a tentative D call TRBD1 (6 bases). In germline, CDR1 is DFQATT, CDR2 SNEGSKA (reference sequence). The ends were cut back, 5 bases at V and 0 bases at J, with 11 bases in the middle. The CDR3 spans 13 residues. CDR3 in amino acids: CSAFGTFSYEQYF. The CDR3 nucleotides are TGCAGTGCTTTTGGGACATTCTCCTACGAGCAGTACTTC.

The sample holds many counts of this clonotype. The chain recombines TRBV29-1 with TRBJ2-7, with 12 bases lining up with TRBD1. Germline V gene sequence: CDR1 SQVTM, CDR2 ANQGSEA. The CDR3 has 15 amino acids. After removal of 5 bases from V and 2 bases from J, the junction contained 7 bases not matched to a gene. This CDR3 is CSVSTGTGGPYEQYF. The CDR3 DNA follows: TGCAGCGTTTCAACCGGGACAGGGGGCCCCTACGAGCAGTACTTC.

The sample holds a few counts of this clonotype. In DNA form, the CDR3 reads TGTGCCAGCATCGGTGACGGAATCACAGATACGCAGTATTTT. It translates to CASIGDGITDTQYF. The V call is TRBV27, the J call TRBJ2-3; D gene ambiguous. This CDR3 is 14 amino acids long. V shed 7 bases and J shed 2 bases, with 13 bases lying between them. CDR1 and CDR2 (germline): MNHEY, SMNVEV (reference sequence).

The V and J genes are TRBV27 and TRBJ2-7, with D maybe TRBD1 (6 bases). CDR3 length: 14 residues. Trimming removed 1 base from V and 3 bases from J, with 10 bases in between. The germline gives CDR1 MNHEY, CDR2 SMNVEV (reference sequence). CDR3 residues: CASSLLKGVYEQYF. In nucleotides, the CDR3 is TGTGCCAGCAGTTTATTGAAGGGGGTCTACGAGCAGTACTTC.

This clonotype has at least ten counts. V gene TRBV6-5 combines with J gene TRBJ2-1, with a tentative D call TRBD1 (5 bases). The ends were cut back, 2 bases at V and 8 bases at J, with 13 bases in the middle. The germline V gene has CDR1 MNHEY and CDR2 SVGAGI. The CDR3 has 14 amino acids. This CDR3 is CASSYRAGYDEQFF. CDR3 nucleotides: TGTGCCAGCAGTTACCGGGCAGGGTACGATGAGCAGTTCTTC.

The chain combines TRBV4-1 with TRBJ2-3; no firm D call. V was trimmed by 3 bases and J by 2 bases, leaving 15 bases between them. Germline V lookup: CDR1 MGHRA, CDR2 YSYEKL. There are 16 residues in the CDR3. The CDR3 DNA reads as TGCGCCAGCAGCCATGGTGAGGAATCGCCCACAGATACGCAGTATTTT. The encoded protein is CASSHGEESPTDTQYF.

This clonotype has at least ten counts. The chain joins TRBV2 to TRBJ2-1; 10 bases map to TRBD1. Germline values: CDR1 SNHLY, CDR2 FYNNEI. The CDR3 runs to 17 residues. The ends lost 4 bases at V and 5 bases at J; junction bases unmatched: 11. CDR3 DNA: TGTGCCAGCAGTGGCGGGACAGGGGTCATCCGGGACAATGAGCAGTTCTTC. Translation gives CASSGGTGVIRDNEQFF.

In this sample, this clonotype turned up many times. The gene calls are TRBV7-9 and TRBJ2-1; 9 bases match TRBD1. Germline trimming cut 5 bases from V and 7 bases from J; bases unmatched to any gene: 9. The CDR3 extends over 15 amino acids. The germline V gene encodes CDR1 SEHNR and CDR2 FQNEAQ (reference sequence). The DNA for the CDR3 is TGTGCCAGCAGCCCTAAAGGACAGGGGAGGAATGAGCAGTTCTTC. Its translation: CASSPKGQGRNEQFF.

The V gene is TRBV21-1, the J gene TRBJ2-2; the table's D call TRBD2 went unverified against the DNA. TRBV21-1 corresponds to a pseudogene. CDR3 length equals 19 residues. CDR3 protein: CASTAARGTSGGNTGELFF. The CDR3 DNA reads TGTGCCAGCACCGCGGCTCGGGGAACTAGCGGGGGGAACACCGGGGAGCTGTTTTTT.

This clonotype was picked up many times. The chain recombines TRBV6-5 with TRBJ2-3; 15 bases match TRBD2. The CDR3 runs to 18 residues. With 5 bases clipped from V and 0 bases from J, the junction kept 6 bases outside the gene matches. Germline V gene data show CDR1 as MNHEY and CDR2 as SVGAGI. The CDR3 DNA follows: TGTGCCAGCAGTACGGGACTAGCGGGAGGCATTAGCACAGATACGCAGTATTTT. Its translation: CASSTGLAGGISTDTQYF.

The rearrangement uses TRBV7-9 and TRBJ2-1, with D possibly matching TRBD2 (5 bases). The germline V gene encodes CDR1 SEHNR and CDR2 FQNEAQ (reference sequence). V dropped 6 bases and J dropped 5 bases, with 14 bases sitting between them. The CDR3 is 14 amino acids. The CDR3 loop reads CASSSRVGNNEQFF. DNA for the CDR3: TGTGCCAGCAGTTCCCGAGTCGGGAACAATGAGCAGTTCTTC.

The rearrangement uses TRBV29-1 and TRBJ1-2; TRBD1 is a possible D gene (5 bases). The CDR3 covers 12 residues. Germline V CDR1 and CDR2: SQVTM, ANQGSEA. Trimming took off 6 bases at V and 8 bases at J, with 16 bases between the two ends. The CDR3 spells CSVPGGVWGYTF. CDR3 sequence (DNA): TGCAGCGTCCCGGGGGGGGTCTGGGGCTACACCTTC.

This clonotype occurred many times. The CDR3 nucleotides read TGCAGTGCTAGACCCCAGACAGAGACCTACTCTGGGGCCAACGTCCTGACTTTC. The encoded protein is CSARPQTETYSGANVLTF. The chain joins TRBV20-1 to TRBJ2-6, with a tentative D call TRBD1 (5 bases). CDR1 and CDR2 from the germline V gene are DFQATT and SNEGSKA (reference sequence). The V end was cut by 2 bases, the J end by 0 bases, with 17 bases between. The length of the CDR3 is 18 residues.

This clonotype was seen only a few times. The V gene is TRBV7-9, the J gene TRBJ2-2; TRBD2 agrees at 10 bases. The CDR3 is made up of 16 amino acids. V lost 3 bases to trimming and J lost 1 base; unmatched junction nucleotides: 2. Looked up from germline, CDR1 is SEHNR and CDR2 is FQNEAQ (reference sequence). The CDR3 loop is CASSFLAGVNTGELFF. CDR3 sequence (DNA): TGTGCCAGCAGCTTTCTAGCGGGGGTGAACACCGGGGAGCTGTTTTTT. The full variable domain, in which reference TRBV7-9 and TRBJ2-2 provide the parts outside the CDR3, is DTGVSQNPRHKITKRGQNVTFRCDPISEHNRLYWYRQTLGQGPEFLTYFQNEAQLEKSRLLSDRFSAERPKGSFSTLEIQRTEQGDSAMYLCASSFLAGVNTGELFFGEGSRLTVL.

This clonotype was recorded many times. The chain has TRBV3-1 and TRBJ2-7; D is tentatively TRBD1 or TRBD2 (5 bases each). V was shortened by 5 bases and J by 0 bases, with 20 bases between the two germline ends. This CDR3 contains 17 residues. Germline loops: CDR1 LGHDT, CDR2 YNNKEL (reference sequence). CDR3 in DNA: TGTGCCAGCAGCGGGGACGTCGGAAACGGGCCCTCCTACGAGCAGTACTTC. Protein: CASSGDVGNGPSYEQYF.

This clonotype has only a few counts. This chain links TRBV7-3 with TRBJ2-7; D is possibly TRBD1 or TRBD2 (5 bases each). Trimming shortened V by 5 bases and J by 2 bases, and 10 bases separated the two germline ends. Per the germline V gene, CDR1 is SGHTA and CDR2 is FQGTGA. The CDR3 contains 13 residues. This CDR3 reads CASSEGPTYEQYF. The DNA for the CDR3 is TGTGCCAGCAGCGAGGGGCCCACCTACGAGCAGTACTTC.

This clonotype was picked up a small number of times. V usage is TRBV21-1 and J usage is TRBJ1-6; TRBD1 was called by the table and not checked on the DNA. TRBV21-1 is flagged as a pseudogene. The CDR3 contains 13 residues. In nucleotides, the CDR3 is TGTGCCAGGGGGACAGGGGGTGATTCACCCCTCCACTTT. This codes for CARGTGGDSPLHF.

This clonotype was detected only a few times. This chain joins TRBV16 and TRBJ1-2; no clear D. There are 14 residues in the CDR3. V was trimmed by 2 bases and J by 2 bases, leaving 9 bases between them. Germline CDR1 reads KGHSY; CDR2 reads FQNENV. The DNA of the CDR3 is TGTGCCAGCAGCCAAGGCGGAGCAAACTATGGCTACACCTTC. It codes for CASSQGGANYGYTF.

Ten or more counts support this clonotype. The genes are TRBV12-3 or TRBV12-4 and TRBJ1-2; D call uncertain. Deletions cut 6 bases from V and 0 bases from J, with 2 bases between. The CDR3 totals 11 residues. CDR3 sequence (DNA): TGTGCCAGCAGAACTAACTATGGCTACACCTTC. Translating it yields CASRTNYGYTF.

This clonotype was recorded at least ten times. CDR3 coding DNA: TGTGCCAGCAATCCCGCCGGTACATCCTACGAGCAGTACTTC. Amino acids: CASNPAGTSYEQYF. The genes are TRBV27 and TRBJ2-7, with no clear D. The CDR3 spans 14 residues. CDR1 is MNHEY and CDR2 is SMNVEV in the germline V gene (reference sequence). The V and J ends lost 7 bases and 1 base respectively, with 14 bases between them.

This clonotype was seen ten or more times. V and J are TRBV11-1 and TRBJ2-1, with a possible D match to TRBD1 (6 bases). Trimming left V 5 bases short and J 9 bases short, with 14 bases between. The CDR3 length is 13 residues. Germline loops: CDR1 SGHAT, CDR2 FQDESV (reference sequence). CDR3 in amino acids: CASSTREGVEQFF. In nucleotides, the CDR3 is TGTGCCAGCAGCACACGCGAGGGGGTTGAGCAGTTCTTC.

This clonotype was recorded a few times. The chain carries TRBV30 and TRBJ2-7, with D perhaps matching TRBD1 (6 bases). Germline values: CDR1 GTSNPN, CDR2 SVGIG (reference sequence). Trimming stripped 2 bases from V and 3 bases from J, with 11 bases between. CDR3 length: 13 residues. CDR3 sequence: CAWSPGTIYEQYF. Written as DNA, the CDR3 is TGTGCCTGGAGTCCCGGGACAATCTACGAGCAGTACTTC.

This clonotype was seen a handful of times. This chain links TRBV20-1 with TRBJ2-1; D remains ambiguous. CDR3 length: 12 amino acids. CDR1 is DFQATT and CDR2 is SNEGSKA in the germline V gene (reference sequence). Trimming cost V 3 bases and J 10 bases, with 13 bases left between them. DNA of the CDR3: TGCAGTGCTAGCCCATATTCGACAGAGCAGTTCTTC. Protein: CSASPYSTEQFF.

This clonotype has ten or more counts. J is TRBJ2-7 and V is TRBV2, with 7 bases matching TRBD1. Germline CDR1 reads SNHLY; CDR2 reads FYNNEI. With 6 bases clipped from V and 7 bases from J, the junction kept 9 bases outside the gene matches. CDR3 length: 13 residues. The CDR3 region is CASSDFRQGEQYF. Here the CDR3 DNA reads TGTGCCAGCAGCGATTTTAGACAGGGAGAGCAGTACTTC.